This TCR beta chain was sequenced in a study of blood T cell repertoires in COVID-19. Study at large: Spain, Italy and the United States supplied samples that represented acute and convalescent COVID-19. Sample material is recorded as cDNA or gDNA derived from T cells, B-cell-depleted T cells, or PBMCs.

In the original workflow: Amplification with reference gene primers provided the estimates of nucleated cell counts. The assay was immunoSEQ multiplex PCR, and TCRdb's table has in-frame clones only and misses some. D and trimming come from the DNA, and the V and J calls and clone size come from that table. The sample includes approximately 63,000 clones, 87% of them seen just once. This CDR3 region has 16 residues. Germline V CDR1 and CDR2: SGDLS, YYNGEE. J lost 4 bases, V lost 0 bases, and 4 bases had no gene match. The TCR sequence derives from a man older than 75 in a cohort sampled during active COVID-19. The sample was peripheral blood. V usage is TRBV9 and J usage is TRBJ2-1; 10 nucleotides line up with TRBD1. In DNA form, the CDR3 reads TGTGCCAGCAGCGTAGTCGGACAGGGGGGATACAATGAGCAGTTCTTC. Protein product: CASSVVGQGGYNEQFF.